The 10 T cell receptor beta chains below come from one sample, sequenced in a study of blood T cell repertoires in COVID-19. TCRdb's table, derived via immunoSEQ multiplex PCR, lists solely in-frame clones and lacks some. The sample carries more than 150,000 clones, approximately 84% recorded once. The sequencing sample was made of PBMCs or T cells enriched from blood (not recorded which). The receptor set was obtained from a woman between 45 and 60 years old who had recovered from COVID-19.

V and J are TRBV7-2 and TRBJ2-7, with TRBD2 matching over 11 bases. Germline CDR1 is SGHTA and CDR2 is FQGNSA. This CDR3 contains 16 residues. V trimming: 5 bases; J trimming: 2 bases; junction bases outside the gene matches: 8. This CDR3 is CASSPRLAGNPYEQYF. CDR3 nucleotides: TGTGCCAGCAGCCCCCGACTAGCGGGAAATCCCTACGAGCAGTACTTC.

The CDR3 loop is CASSWGLSGNTIYF. In nucleotides, the CDR3 is TGTGCCAGCAGCTGGGGACTCTCTGGAAACACCATATATTTT. The chain carries TRBV4-2 and TRBJ1-3; maybe TRBD1 (5 bases). CDR3 length: 14 residues. Germline CDR1 is LGHNA and CDR2 is YNFKEQ. V lost 5 bases to trimming and J lost 0 bases, with 8 bases between them.

The chain carries TRBV5-1 and TRBJ2-5; D is ambiguous. The CDR3 runs to 13 residues. The V end lost 0 bases, the J end lost 1 base, and 4 bases lay between the germline ends. The germline CDR1 and CDR2 sequences are SGHRS and YFSETQ. The CDR3 reads CASSLGSQETQYF. For the CDR3, the DNA is TGCGCCAGCAGCTTGGGTAGCCAAGAGACCCAGTACTTC.

The rearrangement joins TRBV2 to TRBJ1-4; D is perhaps TRBD1 (5 bases). The V end was cut by 6 bases, the J end by 5 bases, with 10 bases between. Germline CDR1 SNHLY, CDR2 FYNNEI. The CDR3 covers 13 residues. CDR3 sequence: CASRSQGNEKLFF. In DNA, the CDR3 is TGTGCCAGCAGGTCTCAGGGCAATGAAAAACTGTTTTTT.

V is TRBV7-3 and J is TRBJ2-1; D may be TRBD2 (5 bases). V lost 5 bases and J lost 7, with 15 bases in between. The germline V gene encodes CDR1 SGHTA and CDR2 FQGTGA. CDR3 length: 14 residues. The chain's CDR3 is CASSLTRTGNEQFF. CDR3 nucleotides: TGTGCCAGCAGCCTCACCAGGACGGGAAATGAGCAGTTCTTC.

This clone appeared a few times. The V call is TRBV11-3, the J call TRBJ1-1; tentative D call: TRBD1 (5 bases). This CDR3 comprises 11 residues. With 5 bases removed from V and 7 bases from J, the gap between germline ends came to 8 bases. Germline V gene sequence: CDR1 SGHNT, CDR2 YENEEA. CDR3 residues: CASSQDNEAFF. CDR3 bases: TGTGCCAGCAGCCAGGACAATGAAGCTTTCTTT.

This chain links TRBV27 with TRBJ2-2; TRBD2 aligns across 7 bases. Germline trimming cut 5 bases from V and 4 bases from J; bases unmatched to any gene: 7. The CDR3 is 15 amino acids. Germline CDR1 reads MNHEY; CDR2 reads SMNVEV (reference sequence). CDR3 sequence (DNA): TGTGCCAGCAGTCCCGGGGAGGGTAGCACCGGGGAGCTGTTTTTT. Translating it yields CASSPGEGSTGELFF.

V gene TRBV19 combines with J gene TRBJ1-5, with 10 bases fitting TRBD1. Germline trimming cut 1 base from V and 6 bases from J; bases unmatched to any gene: 6. From germline, CDR1 is LNHDA and CDR2 SQIVND (reference sequence). The CDR3 has 16 residues. The CDR3 DNA is TGTGCCAGTAGTATAGGTCCGGGACAGGGGTTTCAGCCCCAGCATTTT. Its translation is CASSIGPGQGFQPQHF.

This CDR3 is CASSPRLAQYNEQFF. CDR3 nucleotides: TGCGCCAGCAGTCCCAGACTAGCTCAATACAATGAGCAGTTCTTC. This chain connects TRBV4-1 to TRBJ2-1, with TRBD2 matching over 7 bases. J lost 4 bases, V lost 6 bases, and 9 bases had no gene match. The CDR3 is made up of 15 amino acids. The germline V gene has CDR1 MGHRA and CDR2 YSYEKL.

J is TRBJ1-4 and V is TRBV9, with TRBD1 identical over 12 bases. Germline values: CDR1 SGDLS, CDR2 YYNGEE. J lost 8 bases, V lost 0 bases, and 5 bases had no gene match. This CDR3 spans 16 amino acids. The CDR3 DNA reads as TGTGCCAGCAGCGTAGCTACCGGGACAGGGGGCGAAAAACTGTTTTTT. This gives the protein CASSVATGTGGEKLFF.